This T cell receptor (beta chain) is drawn from a study of shared clonotypes between healthy human individuals (dated by TCRdb to the early 2020s). Notes on the research overall: The cohort comprised a couple of women and three men aged 18 to 49 years. Blood TCR repertoires of about 5 healthy adults were deeply sequenced to estimate repertoire size and the extent of clonotype sharing between individuals. Per donor, three plates each were used for CD4 naive and CD4 memory, two for CD8 naive, and one for CD8 memory. Different laboratories and diverse techniques were used to prepare libraries and sequence TCR repertoires, to increase sequencing depth and limit assay-specific biases. Leukapheresis yielded between about 0.94 and 9.5 billion PBMCs per donor.

Unmatched junction bases come to 12, with V trimmed by 10 bases and J by 7 bases. Its CDR3 holds 13 amino acids, cysteine through phenylalanine. Kept here is only the CDR3 DNA, which spans 39 bases and is read in frame from base 1. The germline V gene (reference sequence) yields MNHEY for CDR1 and SMNVEV for CDR2. What the authors observed across the whole study: The genetic and exposure-history diversity represented was limited by the small number of donors. Sampling was restricted to blood, and TCR repertoires in tissue are likely to differ from TCR repertoires in blood. When several donors were compared, the shared fraction of clonotypes was about 5.5% for naive CD4, about 4% for naive CD8, 2.3% for memory CD4, and under 0.5% for memory CD8. Even with the large sequencing depth, rarefaction of the sorted-subset datasets indicated that sequencing was incomplete. Estimated clonotype richness was generally larger for naive than for memory subsets. Compared with non-shared clonotypes, clonotypes shared by all four sorted-subset donors had higher generation probabilities. Pairwise subsampling indicated that sequencing depth was expected to affect the degree of clonotype sharing among donors.

Points on this clone: Its antigen is unknown. The sample holds no much larger clone one base away, and base qualities are not on file.

TCR CDR3 regions were amplified from genomic DNA by multiplex PCR using the deep immunoSEQ assay. Extracted genomic DNA from each cell subset was spread evenly across all wells of several immunoSEQ 96-well plates, with each plate serving as a replicate. For sorted subsets, 200 ng of genomic DNA, equivalent to some 33,000 T cell genomes, went into each replicate PCR. The purified libraries were quantified using a Qubit 3.0 fluorometer, sized with a Bioanalyzer 2100, and then quantified again using the KAPA Library Quantification kit. Every immunoSEQ 96-well plate was sequenced on a dedicated single-read 150-cycle Illumina NextSeq 550 flow cell. Concerning the study's data processing: Because the immunoSEQ output included only junctional sequences and no quality scores, the filtering could not be the same as the filtering used for full-length reads. To assign V/J genes and CDR3, sequences were annotated using PyIR, a Python wrapper for IgBLAST v1.9, with IMGT germline references. Reads were filtered out if the reads had weak V/J assignments (E-value above 1e-6), no CDR3, stop codons, out-of-frame junctions, or ambiguous translated residues. V3J clonotypes were defined by identical inferred V gene, J gene, and CDR3 amino acid sequence. Percentage overlap between repertoires was calculated by dividing the number of shared unique clonotypes by the size of the smaller repertoire. Repertoire richness was assessed with RTK rarefaction, the Chao1 estimator, and Recon v2.1 estimates of unobserved clonotypes. Generation probabilities were computed with OLGA for all TCRbeta clonotypes obtained by the gDNA method from four donors. In its TCRdb copy, this immuneACCESS table keeps in-frame sequences only and misses some clones. Where compared with another copy, unresolved V genes explain less than half of these, and the others have no known cause. Clone size and the V and J calls come from that table; the DNA yielded D and trimming. The table for this sample lists about 2.4 million clones; over 85% of them were counted only once. The ten biggest clones cover roughly 0.39% of the sample.

Healthy HIV-negative adults with no recently reported acute infections or vaccinations were included as donors. Every donor was a Caucasian adult living in Nashville, Tennessee, USA. Magnetic negative selection was used to enrich CD4+ T cells, after which naive cells were positively selected on CD45RA and the negative fraction became the memory subset. Blood was collected by leukapheresis, and PBMCs were isolated by Ficoll-Histopaque density gradient centrifugation and then cryopreserved in liquid nitrogen vapor phase. Purity and quantity of every magnetically sorted T cell population were checked by analytical flow cytometry. Genomic DNA was isolated from every sorted fraction and measured by UV absorbance on a Nanodrop 2000c.

This TCR came from a man aged 18 to 30 in good health. Some clones in this sample may be carry-over from other donors' samples. Here the chain combines TRBV27 and TRBJ2-7, with 8 bases aligning to TRBD1. Sequencing was performed on naive CD4+ T cells from PBMCs. The sample's cell subset or site label, in plain terms: CD45RA+ positively selected. The DNA is TGTGCCATAGGAGGGCAGGGGGCTGAGGAGCAGTACTTC. This translates into CAIGGQGAEEQYF.